A single sample gave rise to the 3 T cell receptor beta chains below, sequenced in a study of neurological immune-mediated disorders. TCRdb processed the 5' RACE reads anew with MiXCR; each CDR3 protein has one entry. Among fewer than 80,000 distinct CDR3 sequences listed, 5.2% were seen once. The sequenced sample consisted of PBMCs. The receptors stem from a woman aged 25-40 years with multiple sclerosis.

This clonotype was seen ten or more times. The chain employs TRBV6-1 and TRBJ2-1; D call uncertain. With 7 bases removed from V and 0 bases from J, the gap between germline ends came to 7 bases. The CDR3 is made up of 13 amino acids. Germline loops: CDR1 MNHNS, CDR2 SASEGT. As DNA, the CDR3 is TGTGCCAGCACTATGTCCTCCTACAATGAGCAGTTCTTC. Translated: CASTMSSYNEQFF.

This clonotype was seen ten or more times. This rearrangement joins TRBV7-2 to TRBJ2-7; D remains unclear. This CDR3 is 14 amino acids long. The germline V and J ends were trimmed by 5 bases and 4 bases, with 15 bases remaining between them. CDR1 is SGHTA and CDR2 is FQGNSA in the germline V gene. Here the CDR3 reads CASSPTSGEYEQYF. Here the CDR3 DNA reads TGTGCCAGCAGCCCCACGTCGGGCGAATACGAGCAGTACTTC.

This clonotype was observed at least ten times. CDR3 sequence (DNA): TGTGCCAGCAGTGAATCCGGACAGGGCTATGGCTACACCTTC. As protein: CASSESGQGYGYTF. This rearrangement joins TRBV6-1 to TRBJ1-2, with 8 bases fitting TRBD1. From germline, CDR1 is MNHNS and CDR2 SASEGT. The V and J ends lost 2 bases and 4 bases, in that order; junction bases with no gene match: 3. The CDR3 runs 14 residues.